A single sample is the source of the 20 T cell receptor beta chains below, sequenced in a study of OX40 agonist ivuxolimab in advanced cancers. Libraries were prepared by immunoSEQ multiplex PCR; TCRdb keeps only in-frame clonotypes and omits some of them. The sample carries tens of thousands of clones, about 83% recorded once. The sequences come from CD4+ or CD8+ T cells sorted from blood, collected in a trial of the OX40 agonist ivuxolimab. The receptors were gathered from an adult with an advanced solid tumor such as melanoma, head and neck, liver or kidney cancer.

CDR3 DNA sequence: TGTGCCAGCTCGCCCTACGACAGGGTAGAGGGTCAGCCCCAGCATTTT. This encodes CASSPYDRVEGQPQHF. This chain connects TRBV18 to TRBJ1-5; 7 bases agree with TRBD1. The germline V gene has CDR1 KGHSH and CDR2 LQKENI. The V segment lost 6 bases and the J segment 6 bases; nucleotides outside the gene matches: 14. The CDR3 spans 16 residues.

There are a few counts of this clone. CDR3 nucleotides: TGCGCCAGCAGCTCGTACGGCCCGCCTGCGGGAAACACCATATATTTT. Translating it yields CASSSYGPPAGNTIYF. V and J are TRBV5-1 and TRBJ1-3; D uncertain. The germline V gene encodes CDR1 SGHRS and CDR2 YFSETQ. V was trimmed by 3 bases and J by 4 bases, leaving 17 bases between them. This CDR3 has 16 amino acids.

A single count supports this clone. V gene TRBV28 combines with J gene TRBJ2-3; D is perhaps TRBD1 or TRBD2 (5 bases each). The ends were cut back, 6 bases at V and 2 bases at J, with 18 bases in the middle. The V gene's germline CDR1 is MDHEN and CDR2 SYDVKM. The CDR3 is 16 amino acids. This CDR3 reads CASSRTRGGPTDTQYF. The CDR3 nucleotides are TGTGCCAGCAGCCGCACCCGGGGCGGACCCACAGATACGCAGTATTTT.

The chain links TRBV6-5 to TRBJ2-7; 9 bases align to TRBD1. This CDR3 has 15 residues. The V gene's germline CDR1 is MNHEY and CDR2 SVGAGI. V lost 4 bases and J lost 2; bases outside the gene matches: 6. Written as DNA, the CDR3 is TGTGCCAGCAGTTCGCCGGGACAGGGTACCTACGAGCAGTACTTC. It translates to CASSSPGQGTYEQYF.

The chain is built from TRBV5-1 and TRBJ2-5; D may match TRBD1 or TRBD2 (5 bases each). Deletions cut 1 base from V and 4 bases from J, with 17 bases between. Germline assignment: CDR1 SGHRS and CDR2 YFSETQ. The CDR3 is 16 amino acids. This chain's CDR3 is CASSLTGQGSGETQYF. CDR3 in DNA: TGCGCCAGCAGCTTGACGGGGCAGGGCTCGGGAGAGACCCAGTACTTC.

The J gene is TRBJ2-7, the V gene TRBV28; 9 bases are a match to TRBD1. Germline trimming cut 2 bases from V and 5 bases from J; bases unmatched to any gene: 16. This CDR3 spans 18 amino acids. CDR1 MDHEN and CDR2 SYDVKM come from the germline V gene. This chain's CDR3 is CASSLKDLVGTGLDEQYF. The CDR3 DNA follows: TGTGCCAGCAGTTTAAAGGACTTGGTCGGGACAGGGTTGGACGAGCAGTACTTC.

The chain is built from TRBV19 and TRBJ2-1, with D possibly being TRBD1 or TRBD2 (5 bases each). Germline CDR1 and CDR2: LNHDA and SQIVND (reference sequence). V lost 9 bases and J 8 bases, leaving 23 bases between the germline ends. The length of the CDR3 is 15 residues. CDR3 protein: CASRVGSSYGHEQFF. The DNA of the CDR3 is TGTGCCAGCAGGGTGGGGAGCTCCTACGGGCATGAGCAGTTCTTC.

The chain links TRBV6-1 to TRBJ2-7; TRBD2 matches 10 bases. V was pared by 5 bases and J by 3 bases, with 1 base of the junction left unmatched. Germline assignment: CDR1 MNHNS and CDR2 SASEGT. The CDR3 contains 13 residues. CDR3 DNA: TGTGCCAGCAGTCGGACTAGCGGCTACGAGCAGTACTTC. Amino acids: CASSRTSGYEQYF.

The rearrangement links TRBV4-3 to TRBJ2-2, with D tentatively TRBD1 (5 bases). V was cut by 3 bases and J by 7 bases, with 18 bases left in between. Germline V gene lookup returns CDR1 LGHNA and CDR2 YSLEER. CDR3 length: 16 residues. The DNA of the CDR3 is TGCGCCAGCAGCCAGGCCCGTGGGGCAGATGGCGGGGAGCTGTTTTTT. Translating gives CASSQARGADGGELFF.

This clone was seen a single time. The rearrangement uses TRBV27 and TRBJ2-7, with no clear D. The CDR3 spans 14 residues. Trimming removed 7 bases at V and 0 bases at J, with 13 bases between. Germline V lookup: CDR1 MNHEY, CDR2 SMNVEV (reference sequence). The CDR3 sequence: CASTAAASSYEQYF. As DNA, the CDR3 is TGTGCCAGCACCGCCGCGGCCAGCTCCTACGAGCAGTACTTC.

The rearrangement joins TRBV9 to TRBJ2-2; 11 nucleotides line up with TRBD1. The V gene end was trimmed by 0 bases and the J gene end by 6 bases; junction bases not matched to a gene: 4. The CDR3 spans 16 residues. CDR1 is SGDLS, CDR2 YYNGEE, per germline. This chain's CDR3 is CASSVVGTGGSGELFF. The CDR3 nucleotides are TGTGCCAGCAGCGTAGTCGGGACAGGGGGTTCCGGGGAGCTGTTTTTT.

This clone was seen a single time. V and J are TRBV19 and TRBJ1-4; TRBD1 might be the D (6 bases). This CDR3 contains 16 residues. Trimming pared 6 bases from V and 4 bases from J, leaving 18 bases between. Germline V gene data show CDR1 as LNHDA and CDR2 as SQIVND (reference sequence). CDR3 bases: TGTGCCAGTAGGGCAGGTCGACAGGCGAATAATGAAAAACTGTTTTTT. Protein: CASRAGRQANNEKLFF.

As concerns this clone: A junction end diverges from the germline sequence, so it may reflect a read error. The CDR3 DNA follows: TGTGCCAGCAGGGAAGCTAAAGAGCAGTACTTC. It translates to CASREAKEQYF. V is TRBV2 and J is TRBJ2-7, with unresolved D. The CDR3 sequence is 11 residues long. Germline V lookup: CDR1 SNHLY, CDR2 FYNNEI. Together with reference TRBV2 and TRBJ2-7, the CDR3 gives the full variable domain: EPEVTQTPSHQVTQMGQEVILRCVPISNHLYFYWYRQILGQKVEFLVSFYNNEISEKSEIFDDQFSVERPDGSNFTLKIRSTKLEDSAMYFCASREAKEQYFGPGTRLTVT.

This rearrangement joins TRBV9 to TRBJ2-5; TRBD1 or TRBD2 may be the D gene (5 bases each). The CDR3 runs 13 residues. V was shortened by 4 bases and J by 5 bases, with 12 bases between the two germline ends. CDR1 and CDR2 from the germline V gene are SGDLS and YYNGEE. The CDR3 spells CASSTGLKETQYF. The CDR3 coding sequence is TGTGCCAGCAGCACAGGACTCAAGGAGACCCAGTACTTC.

V is TRBV5-1 and J is TRBJ2-3; 8 bases agree with TRBD1. Germline CDR1 is SGHRS and CDR2 is YFSETQ. CDR3 size: 16 residues. V lost 4 bases and J lost 5; bases outside the gene matches: 12. Here the CDR3 DNA reads TGCGCCAGCAGCAAAAGGGACAGGACAACTCGAGATACGCAGTATTTT. It is translated as CASSKRDRTTRDTQYF.

In this sample, this clone turned up once. The chain employs TRBV7-2 and TRBJ2-4; the match to TRBD1 covers 10 bases. Germline trimming cut 4 bases from V and 6 bases from J; bases unmatched to any gene: 3. CDR3 length: 14 amino acids. CDR1 is SGHTA, CDR2 FQGNSA, per germline. DNA of the CDR3: TGTGCCAGCAGCTCGGACAGGGGGGGAAACATTCAGTACTTC. Translation gives CASSSDRGGNIQYF.

The chain recombines TRBV5-5 with TRBJ1-3, with D uncertain. CDR1 is SGHKS and CDR2 is YYEKEE in the germline V gene (reference sequence). This CDR3 comprises 17 residues. Trimming shortened V by 4 bases and J by 2 bases, and 19 bases separated the two germline ends. CDR3 protein: CASSRTTAGPTGNTIYF. In DNA, the CDR3 is TGTGCCAGCAGCCGCACTACGGCGGGTCCAACTGGAAACACCATATATTTT.

The chain employs TRBV28 and TRBJ1-1; 7 nucleotides align to TRBD1. Trimming at V came to 6 bases and at J to 4 bases, leaving 11 bases not matched to a gene. The CDR3 spans 15 residues. CDR1 and CDR2 (germline): MDHEN, SYDVKM. CDR3 residues: CASRPTGSGSTEAFF. CDR3 coding DNA: TGTGCCAGCAGACCGACAGGGTCAGGGAGCACTGAAGCTTTCTTT.

The chain joins TRBV6-5 to TRBJ1-4; 9 bases align to TRBD1. The germline gives CDR1 MNHEY, CDR2 SVGAGI. Germline trimming cut 6 bases from V and 11 bases from J; bases unmatched to any gene: 13. This CDR3 is built from 15 residues. The CDR3 protein is CASRPSTGGGEKLFF. CDR3 in DNA: TGTGCCAGCAGGCCCTCGACAGGGGGGGGTGAGAAACTGTTTTTT.

V usage is TRBV28 and J usage is TRBJ1-2; possible D gene TRBD1, 5 bases. The CDR3 is 13 amino acids. Trimming left V 3 bases short and J 7 bases short, with 12 bases between. Germline CDR1 is MDHEN and CDR2 is SYDVKM. The CDR3 DNA follows: TGTGCCAGCAGTTTCCTGGGGCTAAGTGGCTACACCTTC. Amino acid sequence: CASSFLGLSGYTF.